A single sample is the source of the 12 T cell receptor beta chains below, sequenced in a study of T-cell memory formation after mild COVID-19. Each CDR3 protein gets one entry after TCRdb re-called the 5' RACE reads with MiXCR. The sample carries about 160,000 distinct CDR3 sequences, around a third recorded once. The sequenced material came from PBMCs or a T cell subset sorted from them (not recorded which). The receptors originated from an adult woman who had mild COVID-19 (a few samples of this study predate the infection). Cell type and time point are not known.

In this sample, this clonotype turned up many times. The V and J genes are TRBV5-1 and TRBJ2-7, with D tentatively TRBD2 (6 bases). The CDR3 is 14 amino acids. Trimming removed 2 bases from V and 2 bases from J, with 11 bases in between. Germline V lookup: CDR1 SGHRS, CDR2 YFSETQ. The CDR3 sequence: CASSFTTGAYEQYF. CDR3 DNA sequence: TGCGCCAGCAGCTTCACAACGGGAGCCTACGAGCAGTACTTC.

This clonotype was seen only a few times. The chain has TRBV24-1 and TRBJ2-7; D unclear. The CDR3 runs to 11 residues. CDR1 is KGHDR and CDR2 is SFDVKD in the germline V gene. Deletions cut 7 bases from V and 4 bases from J, with 7 bases between. The CDR3 coding sequence is TGTGCCACCAGCCCCAAGTACGAGCAGTACTTC. Its protein product is CATSPKYEQYF.

This chain connects TRBV29-1 to TRBJ2-7, with D possibly being TRBD2 (5 bases). Trimming removed 3 bases at V and 3 bases at J, with 12 bases between. The CDR3 has 13 residues. Germline CDR1 and CDR2: SQVTM and ANQGSEA. The CDR3 coding sequence is TGCAGCGTTGATGGACGGGAAGACTACGAGCAGTACTTC. This gives the protein CSVDGREDYEQYF.

This clonotype was seen a few times. The genes are TRBV6-1 and TRBJ2-6; D unclear. The CDR3 consists of 16 residues. Germline-derived CDR1 and CDR2 are MNHNS and SASEGT. Deletions cut 2 bases from V and 1 base from J, with 9 bases between. The CDR3 sequence: CASSERLLSGANVLTF. CDR3 bases: TGTGCCAGCAGTGAAAGGTTACTGTCTGGGGCCAACGTCCTGACTTTC.

J is TRBJ1-3 and V is TRBV27; weak D call: TRBD1 (6 bases). CDR3 size: 13 residues. With 6 bases removed from V and 1 base from J, the gap between germline ends came to 7 bases. The V gene's germline CDR1 is MNHEY and CDR2 SMNVEV (reference sequence). CDR3 sequence (DNA): TGTGCCAGCAGCGGACAGTCTGGAAACACCATATATTTT. It encodes CASSGQSGNTIYF.

The V and J genes are TRBV5-1 and TRBJ2-4, with a tentative D call TRBD2 (5 bases). The CDR3 loop spans 14 amino acids. Germline-derived CDR1 and CDR2 are SGHRS and YFSETQ. Trimming took 1 base from V and 1 from J, leaving 6 bases between them. DNA for the CDR3: TGCGCCAGCAGCTTGTCGGGGGCCAAAAACATTCAGTACTTC. This codes for CASSLSGAKNIQYF.

V and J are TRBV20-1 and TRBJ2-2; TRBD1 aligns across 9 bases. This CDR3 comprises 16 residues. The V segment lost 0 bases and the J segment 4 bases; nucleotides outside the gene matches: 6. CDR1 is DFQATT and CDR2 is SNEGSKA in the germline V gene (reference sequence). The CDR3 loop is CSARDKGQGGTGELFF. CDR3 DNA sequence: TGCAGTGCTAGAGATAAGGGACAGGGAGGCACCGGGGAGCTGTTTTTT.

In this sample, this clonotype turned up a few times. The V and J genes are TRBV29-1 and TRBJ1-1, with TRBD1 matching 10 bases. Germline assignment: CDR1 SQVTM and CDR2 ANQGSEA. Trimming took 7 bases from V and 7 from J; bases not matched to a gene: 18. This CDR3 has 16 amino acids. The CDR3 reads CSATPRGQGGKNEAFF. In DNA, the CDR3 is TGCAGCGCAACCCCGCGCGGACAGGGGGGAAAAAATGAAGCTTTCTTT.

The CDR3 loop is CASSDVGGNTEAFF. The CDR3 bases are TGTGCCAGCAGCGACGTAGGAGGGAACACTGAAGCTTTCTTT. The chain links TRBV7-9 to TRBJ1-1; D gene uncertain. Germline V CDR1 and CDR2: SEHNR, FQNEAQ (reference sequence). The V end lost 5 bases, the J end lost 1 base, and 11 bases lay between the germline ends. This CDR3 comprises 14 residues.

This chain uses TRBV12-3 or TRBV12-4 with TRBJ2-3, with a tentative D call TRBD1 (7 bases). V lost 5 bases, J lost 1 base, and 13 bases lay in between. This CDR3 has 15 amino acids. The CDR3 DNA reads as TGTGCCAGCAGTCCTCAGGGGGGAGGCACAGATACGCAGTATTTT. This codes for CASSPQGGGTDTQYF.

The chain recombines TRBV6-5 with TRBJ1-3, with 8 positions matching TRBD1. Germline-derived CDR1 and CDR2 are MNHEY and SVGAGI. The junction had 6 bases not matched to a gene; V was cut back by 5 bases and J by 0 bases. CDR3 length: 16 amino acids. The CDR3 reads CASSPTDRVSGNTIYF. CDR3 sequence (DNA): TGTGCCAGCAGTCCTACGGACAGGGTCTCTGGAAACACCATATATTTT.

The rearrangement uses TRBV6-5 and TRBJ2-3; D possibly corresponds to TRBD1 (6 bases). Germline CDR1 is MNHEY and CDR2 is SVGAGI. There are 16 residues in the CDR3. V was clipped by 2 bases and J by 0 bases, with 12 bases between them. The CDR3 DNA sequence: TGTGCCAGCAGTTACGGTGGACAGACTAGCACAGATACGCAGTATTTT. It codes for CASSYGGQTSTDTQYF.